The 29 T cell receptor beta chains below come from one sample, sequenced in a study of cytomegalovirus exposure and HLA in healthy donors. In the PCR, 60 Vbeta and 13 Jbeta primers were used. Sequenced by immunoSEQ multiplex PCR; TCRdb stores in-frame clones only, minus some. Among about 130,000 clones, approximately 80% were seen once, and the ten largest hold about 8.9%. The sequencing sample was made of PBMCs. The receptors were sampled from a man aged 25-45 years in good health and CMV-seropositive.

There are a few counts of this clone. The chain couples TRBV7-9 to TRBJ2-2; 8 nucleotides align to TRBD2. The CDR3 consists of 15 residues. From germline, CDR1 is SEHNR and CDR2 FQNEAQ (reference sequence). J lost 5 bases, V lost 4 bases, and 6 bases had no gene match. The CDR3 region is CASSWSGGDTGELFF. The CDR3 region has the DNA TGTGCCAGCAGCTGGAGCGGGGGAGATACCGGGGAGCTGTTTTTT.

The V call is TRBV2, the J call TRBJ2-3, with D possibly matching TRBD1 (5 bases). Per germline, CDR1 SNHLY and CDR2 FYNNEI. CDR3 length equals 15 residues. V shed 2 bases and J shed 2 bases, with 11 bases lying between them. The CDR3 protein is CASSERQLSTDTQYF. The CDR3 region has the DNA TGTGCCAGCAGTGAAAGACAGCTTTCCACAGATACGCAGTATTTT. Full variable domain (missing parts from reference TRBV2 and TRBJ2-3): EPEVTQTPSHQVTQMGQEVILRCVPISNHLYFYWYRQILGQKVEFLVSFYNNEISEKSEIFDDQFSVERPDGSNFTLKIRSTKLEDSAMYFCASSERQLSTDTQYFGPGTRLTVL.

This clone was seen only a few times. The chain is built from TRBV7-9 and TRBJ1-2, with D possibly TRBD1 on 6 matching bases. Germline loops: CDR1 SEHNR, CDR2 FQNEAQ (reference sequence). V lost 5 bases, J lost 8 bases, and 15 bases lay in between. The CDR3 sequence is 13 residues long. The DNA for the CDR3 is TGTGCCAGCAGCCCACCCGGGGGGCGAGGCTACACCTTC. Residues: CASSPPGGRGYTF. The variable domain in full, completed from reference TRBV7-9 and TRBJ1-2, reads DTGVSQNPRHKITKRGQNVTFRCDPISEHNRLYWYRQTLGQGPEFLTYFQNEAQLEKSRLLSDRFSAERPKGSFSTLEIQRTEQGDSAMYLCASSPPGGRGYTFGSGTRLTVV.

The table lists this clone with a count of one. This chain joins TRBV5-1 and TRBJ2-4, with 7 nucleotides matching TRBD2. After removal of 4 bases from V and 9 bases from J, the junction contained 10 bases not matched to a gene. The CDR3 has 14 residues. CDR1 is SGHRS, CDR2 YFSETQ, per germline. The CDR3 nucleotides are TGCGCCAGCAGCCTGGGGGGGGATGGCTCCATTCAGTACTTC. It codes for CASSLGGDGSIQYF.

The CDR3 bases are TGCAGCGCTCAGGTCCGGGGCACTGAAGCTTTCTTT. Protein: CSAQVRGTEAFF. V usage is TRBV29-1 and J usage is TRBJ1-1; D is ambiguous. With 7 bases removed from V and 4 bases from J, the gap between germline ends came to 13 bases. The CDR3 sequence is 12 residues long. Germline V gives CDR1 SQVTM, CDR2 ANQGSEA.

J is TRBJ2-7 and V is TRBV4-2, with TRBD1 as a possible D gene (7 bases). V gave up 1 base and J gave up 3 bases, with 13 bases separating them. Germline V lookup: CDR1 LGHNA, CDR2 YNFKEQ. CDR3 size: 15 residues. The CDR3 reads CASSQGRGENYEQYF. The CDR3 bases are TGTGCCAGCAGCCAAGGCAGGGGGGAGAACTACGAGCAGTACTTC.

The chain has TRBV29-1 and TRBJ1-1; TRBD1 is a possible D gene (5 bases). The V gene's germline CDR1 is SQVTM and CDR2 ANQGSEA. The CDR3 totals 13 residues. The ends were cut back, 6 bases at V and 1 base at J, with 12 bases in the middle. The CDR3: CSVGQTENTEAFF. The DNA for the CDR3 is TGCAGCGTCGGGCAGACAGAGAACACTGAAGCTTTCTTT.

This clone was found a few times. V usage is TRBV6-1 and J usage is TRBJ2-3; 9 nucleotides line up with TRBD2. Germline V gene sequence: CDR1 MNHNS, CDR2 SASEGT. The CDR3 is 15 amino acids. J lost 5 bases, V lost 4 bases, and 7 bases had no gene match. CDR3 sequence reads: CASSGSVAGVDTQYF. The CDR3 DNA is TGTGCCAGCAGTGGCAGTGTAGCGGGGGTAGATACGCAGTATTTT.

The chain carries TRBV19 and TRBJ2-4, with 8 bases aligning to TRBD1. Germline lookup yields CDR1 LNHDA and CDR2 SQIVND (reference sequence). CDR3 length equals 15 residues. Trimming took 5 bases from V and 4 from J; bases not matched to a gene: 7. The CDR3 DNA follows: TGTGCCAGTAGTGCCGCGAGGACAGGGAAAAACATTCAGTACTTC. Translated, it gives CASSAARTGKNIQYF.

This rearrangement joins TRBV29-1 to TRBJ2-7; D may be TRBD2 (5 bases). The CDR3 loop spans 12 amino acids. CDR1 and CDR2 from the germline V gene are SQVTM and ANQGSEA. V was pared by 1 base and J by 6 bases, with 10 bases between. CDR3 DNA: TGCAGCGTTGAAGTGGGGAGAACCGAGCAGTACTTC. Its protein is CSVEVGRTEQYF.

The CDR3 coding sequence is TGCGCCAGCGCCCAGAACTATAATTCACCCCTCCACTTT. Residues: CASAQNYNSPLHF. The chain employs TRBV4-1 and TRBJ1-6; D unresolved. Germline values: CDR1 MGHRA, CDR2 YSYEKL. The CDR3 has 13 residues. Trimming pared 8 bases from V and 3 bases from J, leaving 8 bases between.

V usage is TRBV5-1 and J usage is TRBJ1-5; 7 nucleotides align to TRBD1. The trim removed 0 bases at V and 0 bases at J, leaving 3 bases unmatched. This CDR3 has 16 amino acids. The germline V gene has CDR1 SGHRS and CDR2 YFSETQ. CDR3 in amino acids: CASSLEGGNSNQPQHF. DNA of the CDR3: TGCGCCAGCAGCTTGGAAGGGGGCAATAGCAATCAGCCCCAGCATTTT.

The CDR3 protein is CASSIWGGQGNQPQHF. CDR3 DNA sequence: TGTGCCAGTAGTATCTGGGGGGGGCAGGGCAATCAGCCCCAGCATTTT. The rearrangement links TRBV19 to TRBJ1-5; possibly TRBD1 for D (6 bases). CDR3 size: 16 residues. V shed 3 bases and J shed 2 bases, with 14 bases lying between them. Germline V gives CDR1 LNHDA, CDR2 SQIVND (reference sequence). The variable domain in full, with the rest retrieved from reference TRBV19 and TRBJ1-5, is DGGITQSPKYLFRKEGQNVTLSCEQNLNHDAMYWYRQDPGQGLRLIYYSQIVNDFQKGDIAEGYSVSREKKESFPLTVTSAQKNPTAFYLCASSIWGGQGNQPQHFGDGTRLSIL.

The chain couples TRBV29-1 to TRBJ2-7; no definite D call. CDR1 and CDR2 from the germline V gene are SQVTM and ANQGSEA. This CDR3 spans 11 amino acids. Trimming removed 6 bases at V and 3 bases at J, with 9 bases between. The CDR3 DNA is TGCAGCGTGGCAGAAGACTACGAGCAGTACTTC. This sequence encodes CSVAEDYEQYF.

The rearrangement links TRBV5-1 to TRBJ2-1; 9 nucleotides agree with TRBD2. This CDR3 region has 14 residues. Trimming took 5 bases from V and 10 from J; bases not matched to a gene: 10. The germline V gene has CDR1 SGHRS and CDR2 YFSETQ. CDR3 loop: CASSGGGGLLEQFF. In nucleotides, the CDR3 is TGCGCCAGCAGTGGCGGGGGGGGCCTTTTGGAGCAGTTCTTC. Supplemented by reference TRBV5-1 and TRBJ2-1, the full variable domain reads KAGVTQTPRYLIKTRGQQVTLSCSPISGHRSVSWYQQTPGQGLQFLFEYFSETQRNKGNFPGRFSGRQFSNSRSEMNVSTLELGDSALYLCASSGGGGLLEQFFGPGTRLTVL.

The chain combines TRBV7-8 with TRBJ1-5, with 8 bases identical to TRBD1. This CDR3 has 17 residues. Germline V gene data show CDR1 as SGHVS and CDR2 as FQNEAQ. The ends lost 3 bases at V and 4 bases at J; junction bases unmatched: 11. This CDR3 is CASSLRTGWAENQPQHF. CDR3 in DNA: TGTGCCAGCAGCTTGAGGACAGGGTGGGCGGAGAATCAGCCCCAGCATTTT. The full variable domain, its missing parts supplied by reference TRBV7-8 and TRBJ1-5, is GAGVSQSPRYKVAKRGQDVALRCDPISGHVSLFWYQQALGQGPEFLTYFQNEAQLDKSGLPSDRFFAERPEGSVSTLKIQRTQQEDSAVYLCASSLRTGWAENQPQHFGDGTRLSIL.

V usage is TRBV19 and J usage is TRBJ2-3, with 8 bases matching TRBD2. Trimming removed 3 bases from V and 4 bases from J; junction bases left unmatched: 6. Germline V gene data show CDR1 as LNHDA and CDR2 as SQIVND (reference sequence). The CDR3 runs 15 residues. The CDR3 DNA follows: TGTGCCAGTAGTATCTCGGGGGGGGCTGCAGATACGCAGTATTTT. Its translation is CASSISGGAADTQYF.

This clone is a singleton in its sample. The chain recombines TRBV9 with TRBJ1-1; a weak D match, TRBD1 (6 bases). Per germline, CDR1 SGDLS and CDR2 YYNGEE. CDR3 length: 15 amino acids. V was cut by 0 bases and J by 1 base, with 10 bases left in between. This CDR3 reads CASSVGPGENTEAFF. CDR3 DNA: TGTGCCAGCAGCGTAGGTCCAGGGGAGAACACTGAAGCTTTCTTT.

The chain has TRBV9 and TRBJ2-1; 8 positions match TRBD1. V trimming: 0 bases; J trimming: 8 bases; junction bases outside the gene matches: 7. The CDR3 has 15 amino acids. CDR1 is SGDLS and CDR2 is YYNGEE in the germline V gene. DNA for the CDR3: TGTGCCAGCAGCGTAGTGGCAGGGGGCCTAGATGAGCAGTTCTTC. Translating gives CASSVVAGGLDEQFF. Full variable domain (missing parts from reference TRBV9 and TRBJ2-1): DSGVTQTPKHLITATGQRVTLRCSPRSGDLSVYWYQQSLDQGLQFLIQYYNGEERAKGNILERFSAQQFPDLHSELNLSSLELGDSALYFCASSVVAGGLDEQFFGPGTRLTVL.

This CDR3 reads CAWSGDLSNEQFF. The CDR3 bases are TGTGCCTGGAGCGGGGATCTGAGCAATGAGCAGTTCTTC. The chain links TRBV30 to TRBJ2-1; TRBD2 might be the D (5 bases). Trimming removed 3 bases at V and 6 bases at J, with 12 bases between. CDR1 is GTSNPN and CDR2 is SVGIG in the germline V gene (reference sequence). This CDR3 is 13 amino acids long.

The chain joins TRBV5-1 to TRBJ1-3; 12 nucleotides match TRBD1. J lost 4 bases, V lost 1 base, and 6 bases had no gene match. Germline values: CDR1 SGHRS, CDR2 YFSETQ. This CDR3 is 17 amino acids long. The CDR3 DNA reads TGCGCCAGCAGCTTGTCGGGACAGGGGGCTTTCGGAAACACCATATATTTT. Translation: CASSLSGQGAFGNTIYF.

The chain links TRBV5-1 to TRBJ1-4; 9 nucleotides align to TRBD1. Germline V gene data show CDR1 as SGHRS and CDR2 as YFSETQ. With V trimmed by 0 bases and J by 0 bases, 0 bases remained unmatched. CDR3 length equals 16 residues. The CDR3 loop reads CASSLGQGATNEKLFF. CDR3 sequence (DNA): TGCGCCAGCAGCTTGGGACAGGGGGCAACTAATGAAAAACTGTTTTTT. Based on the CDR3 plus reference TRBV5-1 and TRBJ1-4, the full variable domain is KAGVTQTPRYLIKTRGQQVTLSCSPISGHRSVSWYQQTPGQGLQFLFEYFSETQRNKGNFPGRFSGRQFSNSRSEMNVSTLELGDSALYLCASSLGQGATNEKLFFGSGTQLSVL.

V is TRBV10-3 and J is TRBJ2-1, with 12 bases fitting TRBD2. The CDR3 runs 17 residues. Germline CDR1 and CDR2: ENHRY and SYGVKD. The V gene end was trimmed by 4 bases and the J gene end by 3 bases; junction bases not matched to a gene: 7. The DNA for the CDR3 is TGTGCCATCAGTGTTCCTAGCGGGGGGGGTGACTACAATGAGCAGTTCTTC. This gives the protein CAISVPSGGGDYNEQFF.

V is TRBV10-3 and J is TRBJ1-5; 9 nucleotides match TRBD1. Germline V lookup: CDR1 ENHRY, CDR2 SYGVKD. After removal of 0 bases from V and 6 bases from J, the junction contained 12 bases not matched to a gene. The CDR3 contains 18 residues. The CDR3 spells CAISESKTGQGSSQPQHF. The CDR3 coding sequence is TGTGCCATCAGTGAGTCGAAAACGGGACAGGGTTCTAGTCAGCCCCAGCATTTT.

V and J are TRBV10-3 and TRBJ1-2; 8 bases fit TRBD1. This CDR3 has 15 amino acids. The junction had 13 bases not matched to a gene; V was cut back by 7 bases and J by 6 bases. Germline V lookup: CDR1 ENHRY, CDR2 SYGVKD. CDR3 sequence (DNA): TGTGCCATCAACGAGGGGGGCAGGGGGCTGGATGGCTACACCTTC. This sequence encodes CAINEGGRGLDGYTF.

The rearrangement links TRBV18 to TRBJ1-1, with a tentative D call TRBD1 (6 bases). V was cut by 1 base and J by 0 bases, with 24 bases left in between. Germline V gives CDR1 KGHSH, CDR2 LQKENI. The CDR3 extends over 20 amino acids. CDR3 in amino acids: CASSPHAGGGAEAVNTEAFF. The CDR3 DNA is TGTGCCAGCTCACCACACGCGGGTGGGGGGGCAGAAGCAGTGAACACTGAAGCTTTCTTT.

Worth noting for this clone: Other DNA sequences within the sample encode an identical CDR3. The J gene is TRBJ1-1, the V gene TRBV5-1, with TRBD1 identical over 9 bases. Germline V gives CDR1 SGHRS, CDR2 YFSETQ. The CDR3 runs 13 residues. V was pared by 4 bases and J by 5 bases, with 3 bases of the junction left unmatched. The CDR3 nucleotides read TGCGCCAGCAGCCTGACAGGGGGGACTGAAGCTTTCTTT. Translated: CASSLTGGTEAFF. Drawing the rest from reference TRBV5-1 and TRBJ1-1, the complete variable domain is KAGVTQTPRYLIKTRGQQVTLSCSPISGHRSVSWYQQTPGQGLQFLFEYFSETQRNKGNFPGRFSGRQFSNSRSEMNVSTLELGDSALYLCASSLTGGTEAFFGQGTRLTVV.

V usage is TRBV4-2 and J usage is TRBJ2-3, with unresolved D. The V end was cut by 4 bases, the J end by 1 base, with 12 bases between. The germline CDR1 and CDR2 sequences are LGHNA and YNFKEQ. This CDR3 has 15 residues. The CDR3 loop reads CASSRPAPGTDTQYF. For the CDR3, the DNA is TGTGCCAGCAGCCGGCCCGCCCCAGGCACAGATACGCAGTATTTT.

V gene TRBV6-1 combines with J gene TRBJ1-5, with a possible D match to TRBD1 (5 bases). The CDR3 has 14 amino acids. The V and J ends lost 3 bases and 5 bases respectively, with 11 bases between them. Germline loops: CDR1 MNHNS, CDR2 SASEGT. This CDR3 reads CASSDFGGDQPQHF. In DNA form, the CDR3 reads TGTGCCAGCAGTGATTTTGGGGGGGATCAGCCCCAGCATTTT.